The 2 T cell receptor beta chains given below trace back to one sample, sequenced in a study of memory CD8 T cells in hepatitis C reinfection. Sequencing was performed with immunoSEQ multiplex PCR; in TCRdb, only in-frame clones are kept and a portion is missing. The sample yields some 40,000 clones, 88% seen once. This sample's time point: peak reinfection, 3 to 8 weeks after reinfection detection. The sorted cells went straight to TCR sequencing with no prior in vitro expansion. Sequencing was carried out using naive CD8+ T cells sorted from blood. Source of these receptors: a man between 18 and 35 years old with hepatitis C virus infection.

The chain links TRBV6-5 to TRBJ1-1; weak D call: TRBD1 (5 bases). Per germline, CDR1 MNHEY and CDR2 SVGAGI. With 6 bases removed from V and 4 bases from J, the gap between germline ends came to 15 bases. CDR3 length: 14 amino acids. The CDR3 nucleotides read TGTGCCAGCAGCCCTAGCGGGGGGGTCACTGAAGCTTTCTTT. This sequence encodes CASSPSGGVTEAFF.

The chain is built from TRBV5-1 and TRBJ2-1; the match to TRBD2 covers 8 bases. Per the germline V gene, CDR1 is SGHRS and CDR2 is YFSETQ. With V trimmed by 1 base and J by 5 bases, 5 bases remained unmatched. This CDR3 contains 15 residues. The CDR3 here is CASSLLGLAHNEQFF. For the CDR3, the DNA is TGCGCCAGCAGCTTGTTAGGACTAGCCCACAATGAGCAGTTCTTC. The full variable domain, with the rest looked up from reference TRBV5-1 and TRBJ2-1, is KAGVTQTPRYLIKTRGQQVTLSCSPISGHRSVSWYQQTPGQGLQFLFEYFSETQRNKGNFPGRFSGRQFSNSRSEMNVSTLELGDSALYLCASSLLGLAHNEQFFGPGTRLTVL.